The 21 T cell receptor beta chains reported below all come from one sample, sequenced in a study of T cells in Graves' hyperthyroidism and ophthalmopathy. RNA transcripts served as the template for amplifying TCR beta CDR3 regions. In the first-round RT-PCR of the TCR CDR3, the HTBI primer set was used. Using its own MiXCR run on the multiplex PCR reads, TCRdb lists one record per CDR3 protein. The table records around 600,000 distinct CDR3 sequences, just under 45% of them present only once. Sequencing was done on a sample of peripheral blood or thyroid tissue (not recorded which). These receptor sequences come from an adult man with Graves' disease, either hyperthyroidism or ophthalmopathy (not recorded which).

This clonotype was detected ten times or more. This sequence joins TRBV6-5 and TRBJ1-3, with TRBD1 matching over 8 bases. The CDR3 extends over 12 amino acids. Trimming cost V 8 bases and J 4 bases; bases outside gene matches: 1. Per the germline V gene, CDR1 is MNHEY and CDR2 is SVGAGI. CDR3 sequence: CASWTGGNTIYF. The CDR3 DNA follows: TGTGCCAGCTGGACAGGGGGAAACACCATATATTTT.

DNA of the CDR3: TGTGCCAGCAGCCCAGTGGATGGCTACACCTTC. Translation gives CASSPVDGYTF. This chain joins TRBV7-9 and TRBJ1-2; D gene uncertain. Deletions cut 5 bases from V and 6 bases from J, with 7 bases between. The germline CDR1 and CDR2 sequences are SEHNR and FQNEAQ (reference sequence). This CDR3 region has 11 residues.

The CDR3 coding sequence is TGTGCCAGCAGCGCGGGATCGCGCAATCAGCCCCAGCATTTT. This encodes CASSAGSRNQPQHF. This sequence joins TRBV7-3 and TRBJ1-5; D gene unclear. Germline-derived CDR1 and CDR2 are SGHTA and FQGTGA. The V end lost 5 bases, the J end lost 2 bases, and 10 bases lay between the germline ends. The CDR3 is 14 residues long.

This sequence joins TRBV6-1 and TRBJ1-1; D gene ambiguous. V dropped 7 bases and J dropped 3 bases, with 12 bases sitting between them. The CDR3 runs to 13 residues. The germline CDR1 and CDR2 sequences are MNHNS and SASEGT. The CDR3 is CASKPLGDTEAFF. The CDR3 DNA reads TGTGCCAGCAAGCCCCTCGGGGACACTGAAGCTTTCTTT.

The chain carries TRBV20-1 and TRBJ1-6; tentatively, D is TRBD1 (5 bases). This CDR3 spans 17 amino acids. Trimming shortened V by 0 bases and J by 0 bases, and 12 bases separated the two germline ends. CDR1 and CDR2 from the germline V gene are DFQATT and SNEGSKA (reference sequence). CDR3 in DNA: TGCAGTGCTAGAGATGAAAGGGGAAGCTCCTATAATTCACCCCTCCACTTT. Translation: CSARDERGSSYNSPLHF.

This clonotype has ten or more counts. V usage is TRBV15 and J usage is TRBJ1-1; 7 bases are shared with TRBD1. V was pared by 2 bases and J by 6 bases, with 9 bases of the junction left unmatched. The CDR3 is made up of 15 amino acids. CDR1 is LNHNV and CDR2 is YYDKDF in the germline V gene (reference sequence). The CDR3 region is CATSRLGQVLPEAFF. The CDR3 coding sequence is TGTGCCACCAGCAGACTTGGACAGGTTTTGCCTGAAGCTTTCTTT.

This clonotype was seen a few times. The rearrangement links TRBV20-1 to TRBJ1-4; D possibly corresponds to TRBD1 (5 bases). The germline CDR1 and CDR2 sequences are DFQATT and SNEGSKA (reference sequence). V was shortened by 5 bases and J by 7 bases, with 14 bases between the two germline ends. The CDR3 extends over 13 amino acids. The CDR3 spells CSARGASVEKLFF. CDR3 sequence (DNA): TGCAGTGCTCGCGGGGCCTCGGTTGAAAAACTGTTTTTT.

The chain uses TRBV20-1 and TRBJ2-7; possibly TRBD2 for D (6 bases). Trimming cost V 6 bases and J 0 bases, with 21 bases left between them. Per germline, CDR1 DFQATT and CDR2 SNEGSKA (reference sequence). The CDR3 sequence is 16 residues long. The CDR3 here is CSASFATGTYSYEQYF. CDR3 bases: TGCAGTGCCAGCTTTGCGACCGGGACTTACTCCTACGAGCAGTACTTC.

V usage is TRBV11-2 and J usage is TRBJ2-7; D is possibly TRBD1 (5 bases). The germline V gene encodes CDR1 SGHAT and CDR2 FQNNGV. Trimming cost V 6 bases and J 4 bases, with 22 bases left between them. The CDR3 totals 16 residues. CDR3 nucleotide sequence: TGTGCCAGCAGTTCCCGCCTCAACAGGTTGGGTTACGAGCAGTACTTC. Encoded protein: CASSSRLNRLGYEQYF.

The V and J genes are TRBV7-9 and TRBJ2-5; D possibly corresponds to TRBD2 (7 bases). The CDR3 loop spans 15 amino acids. Trimming stripped 4 bases from V and 5 bases from J, with 17 bases between. Germline loops: CDR1 SEHNR, CDR2 FQNEAQ (reference sequence). The CDR3 DNA is TGTGCCAGCAGCTCGAACAGGGAGGGCCACGAGACCCAGTACTTC. As protein: CASSSNREGHETQYF.

This clonotype was found many times. This chain uses TRBV7-9 with TRBJ1-2; a possible D gene is TRBD1 (5 bases). Looked up from germline, CDR1 is SEHNR and CDR2 is FQNEAQ (reference sequence). The CDR3 runs to 14 residues. Trimming removed 5 bases at V and 9 bases at J, with 19 bases between. This chain's CDR3 is CASSPPPGPARYTF. For the CDR3, the DNA is TGTGCCAGCAGCCCGCCCCCGGGGCCGGCGCGCTACACCTTC.

This chain connects TRBV12-3 or TRBV12-4 to TRBJ1-4; TRBD1 is a possible D gene (6 bases). The V end was cut by 1 base, the J end by 8 bases, with 8 bases between. The CDR3 is made up of 13 amino acids. The CDR3 protein is CASSLDRVEKLFF. In DNA form, the CDR3 reads TGTGCCAGCAGTTTAGACAGGGTAGAAAAACTGTTTTTT.

The genes are TRBV29-1 and TRBJ2-7; TRBD1 matches 7 bases. With V trimmed by 6 bases and J by 2 bases, 10 bases remained unmatched. CDR3 size: 14 residues. In germline, CDR1 is SQVTM, CDR2 ANQGSEA. The CDR3 here is CSVRDRSNTYEQYF. Written as DNA, the CDR3 is TGCAGCGTCAGGGACAGATCTAACACCTACGAGCAGTACTTC.

Only one count was recorded for this clonotype. A junction end diverges from the germline sequence, so it may reflect a read error. This chain joins TRBV15 and TRBJ2-6; D not resolved. The CDR3 consists of 14 residues. Germline loops: CDR1 LNHNV, CDR2 YYDKDF (reference sequence). The CDR3 coding sequence is TGTGCCACCAGCCGAGACGGTCTGGCCAACGTCCTGACTTTC. Protein: CATSRDGLANVLTF.

Ten or more counts support this clonotype. The chain links TRBV12-3 or TRBV12-4 to TRBJ1-2; D is ambiguous. The CDR3 sequence is 13 residues long. V gave up 6 bases and J gave up 3 bases, with 11 bases separating them. DNA for the CDR3: TGTGCCAGCAGCCTCAGGAGTCACTATGGCTACACCTTC. It codes for CASSLRSHYGYTF.

The rearrangement links TRBV2 to TRBJ1-5; 8 bases align to TRBD1. This CDR3 has 14 residues. The V gene's germline CDR1 is SNHLY and CDR2 FYNNEI. Trimming removed 6 bases from V and 9 bases from J; junction bases left unmatched: 10. The CDR3 region has the DNA TGTGCCAGCAGACGAGGGACAGGTCCTCCGCCCCAGCATTTT. Amino acid sequence: CASRRGTGPPPQHF. Supplemented by reference TRBV2 and TRBJ1-5, the full variable domain reads EPEVTQTPSHQVTQMGQEVILRCVPISNHLYFYWYRQILGQKVEFLVSFYNNEISEKSEIFDDQFSVERPDGSNFTLKIRSTKLEDSAMYFCASRRGTGPPPQHFGDGTRLSIL.

In its sample, this clonotype was seen many times. This rearrangement joins TRBV7-2 to TRBJ1-2; D may be TRBD1 (5 bases). Germline values: CDR1 SGHTA, CDR2 FQGNSA. This CDR3 has 14 residues. Trimming removed 4 bases at V and 5 bases at J, with 14 bases between. CDR3 protein: CASSSGLTLYGYTF. The CDR3 DNA reads TGTGCCAGCAGCTCGGGACTGACACTGTATGGCTACACCTTC.

The chain is built from TRBV2 and TRBJ2-5; 11 positions match TRBD2. This CDR3 spans 14 amino acids. From germline, CDR1 is SNHLY and CDR2 FYNNEI. V dropped 10 bases and J dropped 2; count of bases not matched to a gene: 6. Written as DNA, the CDR3 is TGTGCCACCAGGACTAGCGGGTTTCAAGAGACCCAGTACTTC. It specifies CATRTSGFQETQYF.

Ten or more counts support this clonotype. This chain links TRBV7-6 with TRBJ2-2; no reliable D call. This CDR3 is built from 14 residues. V was shortened by 5 bases and J by 3 bases, with 10 bases between the two germline ends. The germline CDR1 and CDR2 sequences are SGHVS and FNYEAQ. CDR3 region: CASSVDGYTGELFF. The DNA for the CDR3 is TGTGCCAGCAGCGTGGACGGTTACACCGGGGAGCTGTTTTTT.

This clonotype was detected ten times or more. V gene TRBV29-1 combines with J gene TRBJ1-2; TRBD1 matches at 7 bases. Looked up from germline, CDR1 is SQVTM and CDR2 is ANQGSEA. The CDR3 contains 14 residues. V shed 3 bases and J 6 bases; nucleotides not matched to a gene: 10. The CDR3 coding sequence is TGCAGCGTTGACCTTCCGACAGGGAGGGATGGCTACACCTTC. This translates into CSVDLPTGRDGYTF.

This clonotype was observed at least ten times. The chain recombines TRBV15 with TRBJ1-1, with D maybe TRBD1 (5 bases). Germline V lookup: CDR1 LNHNV, CDR2 YYDKDF (reference sequence). V lost 1 base to trimming and J lost 0 bases, with 9 bases between them. The CDR3 totals 15 residues. The CDR3 sequence is CATSRGNRMNTEAFF. The CDR3 nucleotides read TGTGCCACCAGCAGAGGAAACAGGATGAACACTGAAGCTTTCTTT. Full variable domain (outside the CDR3, taken from reference TRBV15 and TRBJ1-1): DAMVIQNPRYQVTQFGKPVTLSCSQTLNHNVMYWYQQKSSQAPKLLFHYYDKDFNNEADTPDNFQSRRPNTSFCFLDIRSPGLGDTAMYLCATSRGNRMNTEAFFGQGTRLTVV.